This is a list of T cell receptor beta chains from one sample in a study of CD8 T cells in ankylosing spondylitis. One entry per CDR3 protein, called by TCRdb with MiXCR from the 5' RACE reads. In the table there are fewer than 550,000 distinct CDR3 sequences, approximately 5.3% of which are singletons. Sequencing was performed on blood, either unsorted or a sorted T cell fraction (not recorded which). The source of these receptors is a male donor with ankylosing spondylitis. CDR3s leave out the opening cysteine and the closing phenylalanine or tryptophan. Fields, in order: V gene, J gene, CDR3 protein.

TRBV28,TRBJ1-5,ASISWALNQPQH
TRBV5-1,TRBJ2-5,ASSQDHQETQY
TRBV5-1,TRBJ1-6,ASSFDGINSPLH
TRBV6-1,TRBJ2-1,ASTRTVSYNEQF
TRBV20-1,TRBJ2-1,SAGGTRRAYNEQF
TRBV27,TRBJ2-1,ASSWEGYNEQF
TRBV5-1,TRBJ2-1,ASSSFGSGRITEQF
TRBV5-1,TRBJ2-1,ASSFGGRASPYNEQF
TRBV7-2,TRBJ2-7,ASSQRSYEQY
TRBV4-2,TRBJ2-7,ASSQGQGSSYEQY